A selection of T cell receptor beta chains follows, all from one sample in a study of blood T cell repertoires in COVID-19. Clones were read by immunoSEQ multiplex PCR, and TCRdb kept only the in-frame ones, dropping some. The sample consists of around 280,000 clones, about 90% of them appearing once. Sequencing input: PBMCs or T cells enriched from blood (not recorded which). These receptors all come from a young woman with acute COVID-19. CDR3s include the opening cysteine and the closing phenylalanine or tryptophan. The D gene is left open where the match is weak. Only some rows state a clone size, as once, few, many or a class for expanded clones.

abundance: .; d_gene: TRBD2; j_gene: TRBJ2-1; v_gene: TRBV5-1; CDR3nt: TGCGCCAGCAGCCGGGAGGGGTGGGGGACCTACAATGAGCAGTTCTTC; CDR3aa: CASSREGWGTYNEQFF
abundance: .; d_gene: .; j_gene: TRBJ2-7; v_gene: TRBV12-3/TRBV12-4; CDR3nt: TGTGCCAGCAGTTCCGGGGTGGAGGACGAGCAGTACTTC; CDR3aa: CASSSGVEDEQYF
abundance: .; d_gene: .; j_gene: TRBJ1-4; v_gene: TRBV5-5; CDR3nt: TGTGCCAGCAGCTTGCGGGGGGTACGGAATGAAAAACTGTTTTTT; CDR3aa: CASSLRGVRNEKLFF
abundance: .; d_gene: .; j_gene: TRBJ2-1; v_gene: TRBV4-2; CDR3nt: TGTGCCAGCAGCCAAGGCCCCCCCTCCCAGCGACTCAATGAGCAGTTCTTC; CDR3aa: CASSQGPPSQRLNEQFF
abundance: .; d_gene: .; j_gene: TRBJ1-2; v_gene: TRBV18; CDR3nt: TGTGCCAGCTCCCTCGTTGGGGAAGGGGATGGCTACACCTTC; CDR3aa: CASSLVGEGDGYTF
abundance: .; d_gene: TRBD2; j_gene: TRBJ2-7; v_gene: TRBV6-5; CDR3nt: TGTGCCAGCAGTACCCAGGGCGGGAGGGTCTACGAGCAGTACTTC; CDR3aa: CASSTQGGRVYEQYF
abundance: .; d_gene: TRBD2; j_gene: TRBJ2-5; v_gene: TRBV13; CDR3nt: TGTGCCAGCAGCTTATCCGCCGGGGGGGAGACCCAGTACTTC; CDR3aa: CASSLSAGGETQYF
abundance: .; d_gene: TRBD1; j_gene: TRBJ1-2; v_gene: TRBV7-2; CDR3nt: TGTGCCAGCAGCTACCGGGACAGGGTTTTAGTTGGCTACACCTTC; CDR3aa: CASSYRDRVLVGYTF
abundance: few; d_gene: TRBD1; j_gene: TRBJ1-2; v_gene: TRBV6-5; CDR3nt: TGTGCCAGCAGTTACGCGACAGGGGGGTGGGACTATGGCTACACCTTC; CDR3aa: CASSYATGGWDYGYTF
abundance: .; d_gene: .; j_gene: TRBJ1-4; v_gene: TRBV18; CDR3nt: TGTGCCAGCTCCGCGGGCCATGAAAAACTGTTTTTT; CDR3aa: CASSAGHEKLFF
abundance: .; d_gene: .; j_gene: TRBJ2-3; v_gene: TRBV7-9; CDR3nt: TGTGCCAGCAGTTCATACAGGGAACGAGGAGATACGCAGTATTTT; CDR3aa: CASSSYRERGDTQYF
abundance: .; d_gene: .; j_gene: TRBJ2-7; v_gene: TRBV10-3; CDR3nt: TGTGCCACCAGACAGGGAGGGTCCTACGAGCAGTACTTC; CDR3aa: CATRQGGSYEQYF
abundance: .; d_gene: TRBD1; j_gene: TRBJ1-5; v_gene: TRBV18; CDR3nt: TGTGCCAGCTCACCAGCGACAGGGGTGGGCAGTCAGCCCCAGCATTTT; CDR3aa: CASSPATGVGSQPQHF
abundance: .; d_gene: .; j_gene: TRBJ1-5; v_gene: TRBV2; CDR3nt: TGTGCCAGCAGTGGACAGCTGAGTAATCAGCCCCAGCATTTT; CDR3aa: CASSGQLSNQPQHF
abundance: .; d_gene: .; j_gene: TRBJ2-7; v_gene: TRBV19; CDR3nt: TGTGCCAGTAGCACGCAGGGTTGGTCCTACGAGCAGTACTTC; CDR3aa: CASSTQGWSYEQYF
abundance: .; d_gene: .; j_gene: TRBJ2-1; v_gene: TRBV7-2; CDR3nt: TGTGCCAGCAGCTTAGGCAGGGACTACAATGAGCAGTTCTTC; CDR3aa: CASSLGRDYNEQFF
abundance: .; d_gene: TRBD2; j_gene: TRBJ2-7; v_gene: TRBV14; CDR3nt: TGTGCCAGCAGCCGAGGACTAGCGGGCCTGGGGGAGCAGTACTTC; CDR3aa: CASSRGLAGLGEQYF
abundance: once; d_gene: .; j_gene: TRBJ2-7; v_gene: TRBV5-4; CDR3nt: TGTGCCAGCAGGCTTGCGGGATCCTACGAGCAGTACTTC; CDR3aa: CASRLAGSYEQYF
abundance: .; d_gene: TRBD2; j_gene: TRBJ2-1; v_gene: TRBV12-5; CDR3nt: TGTGCTAGTGCACTTAAACTAGCGGGAGGCCCCAACAATGAGCAGTTCTTC; CDR3aa: CASALKLAGGPNNEQFF
abundance: .; d_gene: TRBD2; j_gene: TRBJ2-1; v_gene: TRBV14; CDR3nt: TGTGCCAGCAGCTTCATAGCGGGAGGGTACAATGAGCAGTTCTTC; CDR3aa: CASSFIAGGYNEQFF
abundance: .; d_gene: .; j_gene: TRBJ1-2; v_gene: TRBV11-2; CDR3nt: TGTGCCAGCAGCTTAGCCGGACAGCCTAACTATGGCTACACCTTC; CDR3aa: CASSLAGQPNYGYTF
abundance: .; d_gene: .; j_gene: TRBJ2-3; v_gene: TRBV7-6; CDR3nt: TGTGCCAGCAGCCGCTTCAGTACAGATACGCAGTATTTT; CDR3aa: CASSRFSTDTQYF
abundance: .; d_gene: .; j_gene: TRBJ1-1; v_gene: TRBV19; CDR3nt: TGTGCCAGTAGACTACGGGGGACCATGAACACTGAAGCTTTCTTT; CDR3aa: CASRLRGTMNTEAFF
abundance: .; d_gene: .; j_gene: TRBJ1-6; v_gene: TRBV2; CDR3nt: TGTGCCAGCAGTTTAACGTGGGCCGGAGGAGGTCGCTCACCCCTCCACTTT; CDR3aa: CASSLTWAGGGRSPLHF
abundance: .; d_gene: TRBD1; j_gene: TRBJ1-2; v_gene: TRBV5-4; CDR3nt: TGTGCCAGCAGCCAGGGACAGGCTCCCGGCTACACCTTC; CDR3aa: CASSQGQAPGYTF
abundance: .; d_gene: TRBD1; j_gene: TRBJ1-4; v_gene: TRBV5-1; CDR3nt: TGCGCCAGCAGCTATGCAGGGGGAAATGAAAAACTGTTTTTT; CDR3aa: CASSYAGGNEKLFF
abundance: once; d_gene: TRBD2; j_gene: TRBJ2-3; v_gene: TRBV4-1; CDR3nt: TGCGCCAGCAGCCAGGCCGGGACTAACACAGATACGCAGTATTTT; CDR3aa: CASSQAGTNTDTQYF
abundance: .; d_gene: TRBD1; j_gene: TRBJ1-2; v_gene: TRBV5-8; CDR3nt: TGTGCCAGCATACAGGACAGGGCATATGGCTACACCTTC; CDR3aa: CASIQDRAYGYTF
abundance: .; d_gene: .; j_gene: TRBJ2-7; v_gene: TRBV19; CDR3nt: TGTGCCAGTAGTATCCAGCGGAGTAGCTCCTACGAGCAGTACTTC; CDR3aa: CASSIQRSSSYEQYF
abundance: .; d_gene: .; j_gene: TRBJ2-2; v_gene: TRBV7-2; CDR3nt: TGTGCCAGCAGCTTAATGCAGGGCGGAACCGGGGAGCTGTTTTTT; CDR3aa: CASSLMQGGTGELFF
abundance: few; d_gene: TRBD1; j_gene: TRBJ2-2; v_gene: TRBV5-8; CDR3nt: TGTGCCAGCAGCCTAGGACAGGGGTCGAACACCGGGGAGCTGTTTTTT; CDR3aa: CASSLGQGSNTGELFF
abundance: .; d_gene: .; j_gene: TRBJ1-5; v_gene: TRBV7-9; CDR3nt: TGTGCCAGCAGCTTAGGGGGGGTTGGGCCCCAGCATTTT; CDR3aa: CASSLGGVGPQHF
abundance: once; d_gene: TRBD2; j_gene: TRBJ2-2; v_gene: TRBV7-2; CDR3nt: TGTGCCAGCAGACTAGCGGGAGCGAACACCGGGGAGCTGTTTTTT; CDR3aa: CASRLAGANTGELFF
abundance: .; d_gene: TRBD1; j_gene: TRBJ2-1; v_gene: TRBV11-2; CDR3nt: TGTGCCAGCAGCACCTGGGACAGGGACTACAATGAGCAGTTCTTC; CDR3aa: CASSTWDRDYNEQFF
abundance: .; d_gene: .; j_gene: TRBJ2-5; v_gene: TRBV24-1; CDR3nt: TGTGCCACCAGTGGCCCTATGACAGGACAAGAGACCCAGTACTTC; CDR3aa: CATSGPMTGQETQYF
abundance: few; d_gene: .; j_gene: TRBJ2-7; v_gene: TRBV6-4; CDR3nt: TGTGCCAGCTTGTTCTCCGGGCAGTACTTC; CDR3aa: CASLFSGQYF
abundance: .; d_gene: TRBD2; j_gene: TRBJ2-1; v_gene: TRBV28; CDR3nt: TGTGCCAGCTACGAGGAAGGGACTAGCGGGAGCAGGGTCTACAATGAGCAGTTCTTC; CDR3aa: CASYEEGTSGSRVYNEQFF
abundance: .; d_gene: .; j_gene: TRBJ1-1; v_gene: TRBV7-9; CDR3nt: TGTGCCAGCAGCGAGCAGGGGTACACTGAAGCTTTCTTT; CDR3aa: CASSEQGYTEAFF
abundance: .; d_gene: .; j_gene: TRBJ2-1; v_gene: TRBV5-1; CDR3nt: TGCGCCAGCAGCTTGCGATCGGGGTCCAATGAGCAGTTCTTC; CDR3aa: CASSLRSGSNEQFF
abundance: .; d_gene: TRBD1; j_gene: TRBJ1-6; v_gene: TRBV7-2; CDR3nt: TGTGCCAGCGGGCCCAGGGGGCGGGATAATTCACCCCTCCACTTT; CDR3aa: CASGPRGRDNSPLHF
abundance: .; d_gene: TRBD2; j_gene: TRBJ2-5; v_gene: TRBV2; CDR3nt: TGTGCCAGCAGTGAAACTAGCGGGAGGTTTGAGACCCAGTACTTC; CDR3aa: CASSETSGRFETQYF
abundance: .; d_gene: TRBD2; j_gene: TRBJ2-1; v_gene: TRBV7-9; CDR3nt: TGTGCCAGCAGGCAGAGCGGGAGCTCCTACAATGAGCAGTTCTTC; CDR3aa: CASRQSGSSYNEQFF
abundance: few; d_gene: TRBD2; j_gene: TRBJ2-7; v_gene: TRBV19; CDR3nt: TGTGCCAGTAGTATCACTAGCGGGAGTTCTTACGAGCAGTACTTC; CDR3aa: CASSITSGSSYEQYF
abundance: .; d_gene: TRBD1; j_gene: TRBJ1-1; v_gene: TRBV14; CDR3nt: TGTGCCAGCAGCCCGGACAGGGAGGCCACTGAAGCTTTCTTT; CDR3aa: CASSPDREATEAFF
abundance: .; d_gene: TRBD1; j_gene: TRBJ1-6; v_gene: TRBV7-2; CDR3nt: TGTGCCAGCAGCTCTATACCGGGACAGGGAAATTCACCCCTCCACTTT; CDR3aa: CASSSIPGQGNSPLHF
abundance: .; d_gene: .; j_gene: TRBJ1-1; v_gene: TRBV5-1; CDR3nt: TGCGCCAGCAGCTTGGATGGGAGGGGGGAAGCTTTCTTT; CDR3aa: CASSLDGRGEAFF
abundance: .; d_gene: .; j_gene: TRBJ1-1; v_gene: TRBV4-1; CDR3nt: TGCGCCAGCAGCCAATCCCAAGGGCAGGGGAACACTGAAGCTTTCTTT; CDR3aa: CASSQSQGQGNTEAFF
abundance: .; d_gene: .; j_gene: TRBJ2-4; v_gene: TRBV10-3; CDR3nt: TGTGCCATCAGTGACCCAGACTACAAAAACATTCAGTACTTC; CDR3aa: CAISDPDYKNIQYF
abundance: .; d_gene: TRBD2; j_gene: TRBJ2-1; v_gene: TRBV28; CDR3nt: TGTGCCAGCAGTTCCACTAGCGGGAGTTGGGGACAGTTCTTC; CDR3aa: CASSSTSGSWGQFF
abundance: few; d_gene: TRBD1; j_gene: TRBJ1-1; v_gene: TRBV2; CDR3nt: TGTGCCAGCAGCGTACAGGGGGGAACTGAAGCTTTCTTT; CDR3aa: CASSVQGGTEAFF
abundance: .; d_gene: TRBD1; j_gene: TRBJ1-2; v_gene: TRBV2; CDR3nt: TGTGCCAGCACCCGAATGCGGGACAGGGATGGCTACACCTTC; CDR3aa: CASTRMRDRDGYTF
abundance: .; d_gene: TRBD2; j_gene: TRBJ2-7; v_gene: TRBV12-5; CDR3nt: TGTGCTAGTGGTTTGTGGGAGGGACGGATCTCCTACGAGCAGTACTTC; CDR3aa: CASGLWEGRISYEQYF
abundance: .; d_gene: .; j_gene: TRBJ2-2; v_gene: TRBV21-1; CDR3nt: TGTGCCAGCAGCAACGGAACGGACAGGGGTCAACTAGCGGTCGGGGAGCTGTTTTTT; CDR3aa: CASSNGTDRGQLAVGELFF
abundance: many; d_gene: .; j_gene: TRBJ1-5; v_gene: TRBV7-9; CDR3nt: TGTGCCAGCAGCCAGGGTAATCAGCCCCAGCATTTT; CDR3aa: CASSQGNQPQHF